The 20 T cell receptor beta chains below all came from one sample that was sequenced in a study of CXCR4 blockade with PD-1 therapy in pancreatic cancer. The data were produced by immunoSEQ multiplex PCR, yet TCRdb's version contains in-frame clones alone and is incomplete. Of around 15,000 clones listed, around three quarters are singletons. Sequences were obtained from tumor tissue. These receptors were taken from a human donor with pancreatic ductal adenocarcinoma.

The chain recombines TRBV19 with TRBJ1-2; no definite D call. Looked up from germline, CDR1 is LNHDA and CDR2 is SQIVND (reference sequence). Trimming left V 8 bases short and J 5 bases short, with 21 bases between. CDR3 length equals 15 residues. The CDR3 loop reads CASSPPQRRRYGYTF. In nucleotides, the CDR3 is TGTGCCAGTTCTCCCCCCCAGCGCCGCAGATATGGCTACACCTTC.

The chain couples TRBV19 to TRBJ1-1; TRBD1 might be the D (6 bases). CDR1 and CDR2 from the germline V gene are LNHDA and SQIVND (reference sequence). The CDR3 contains 14 residues. Trimming took 5 bases from V and 4 from J, leaving 14 bases between them. This CDR3 reads CASSPGGGVTEAFF. CDR3 bases: TGTGCCAGTAGTCCCGGAGGGGGGGTCACTGAAGCTTTCTTT. The full variable domain, in which reference TRBV19 and TRBJ1-1 provide the parts outside the CDR3, is DGGITQSPKYLFRKEGQNVTLSCEQNLNHDAMYWYRQDPGQGLRLIYYSQIVNDFQKGDIAEGYSVSREKKESFPLTVTSAQKNPTAFYLCASSPGGGVTEAFFGQGTRLTVV.

This clone was observed a handful of times. V usage is TRBV11-3 and J usage is TRBJ2-6, with 9 bases that match TRBD2. Germline V gene lookup returns CDR1 SGHNT and CDR2 YENEEA. The CDR3 covers 18 residues. V lost 5 bases and J lost 0; bases outside the gene matches: 8. CDR3 sequence reads: CASSRRTSANSGANVLTF. CDR3 in DNA: TGTGCCAGCAGCAGACGGACTAGCGCAAACTCTGGGGCCAACGTCCTGACTTTC.

This chain joins TRBV29-1 and TRBJ1-3; D unresolved. Germline CDR1 reads SQVTM; CDR2 reads ANQGSEA. The CDR3 is 12 amino acids. V lost 6 bases and J 0 bases, leaving 6 bases between the germline ends. DNA of the CDR3: TGCAGCGTCGGGTCCTCTGGAAACACCATATATTTT. Encoded protein: CSVGSSGNTIYF.

This clone was counted between two and nine times. The rearrangement links TRBV19 to TRBJ1-4; no definite D call. Germline lookup yields CDR1 LNHDA and CDR2 SQIVND (reference sequence). The CDR3 contains 14 residues. V was shortened by 3 bases and J by 8 bases, with 13 bases between the two germline ends. In DNA, the CDR3 is TGTGCCAGTAGTATCCTCGGGCCGGGGGAAAAACTGTTTTTT. Translating it yields CASSILGPGEKLFF.

The J gene is TRBJ1-3, the V gene TRBV19; the D is unclear. The CDR3 length is 13 residues. Between the trimmed V and J ends, which lost 5 bases and 2 bases, there was a span of 7 bases. Germline V gives CDR1 LNHDA, CDR2 SQIVND (reference sequence). CDR3 sequence (DNA): TGTGCCAGTAGTGGAGGGACTGGAAACACCATATATTTT. It specifies CASSGGTGNTIYF.

The V gene is TRBV18, the J gene TRBJ2-1, with D possibly TRBD2 on 5 matching bases. Germline-derived CDR1 and CDR2 are KGHSH and LQKENI. The CDR3 is 18 residues long. The germline V and J ends were trimmed by 4 bases and 3 bases, with 22 bases remaining between them. The CDR3 loop reads CASSLLSRERQIYNEQFF. Written as DNA, the CDR3 is TGTGCCAGCTCACTCCTTTCGAGGGAGCGGCAGATCTACAATGAGCAGTTCTTC.

This clone was counted many times. This chain joins TRBV6-7 and TRBJ2-7; 7 bases agree with TRBD2. TRBV6-7 is known as an ORF, though its function is uncertain. This CDR3 contains 14 residues. V trimming: 2 bases; J trimming: 7 bases; junction bases outside the gene matches: 8. CDR3 sequence (DNA): TGTGCCAGCAGTTACGCGGGAGACTTTGCGGAGCAGTACTTC. It translates to CASSYAGDFAEQYF.

The J gene is TRBJ2-1, the V gene TRBV29-1; 8 bases fit TRBD1. Unmatched junction bases numbered 10, after V lost 7 bases and J lost 8 bases. CDR1 is SQVTM and CDR2 is ANQGSEA in the germline V gene. The CDR3 totals 13 residues. CDR3 sequence reads: CSAWTGNRHEQFF. The CDR3 DNA reads as TGCAGCGCATGGACAGGGAATAGACATGAGCAGTTCTTC.

The chain uses TRBV30 and TRBJ1-1; D not resolved. The CDR3 has 14 residues. With 3 bases removed from V and 1 base from J, the gap between germline ends came to 12 bases. Looked up from germline, CDR1 is GTSNPN and CDR2 is SVGIG (reference sequence). In nucleotides, the CDR3 is TGTGCCTGGAGGGGTACGGGGTGGAACACTGAAGCTTTCTTT. Translated, it gives CAWRGTGWNTEAFF.

J is TRBJ1-2 and V is TRBV30; possibly TRBD1 for D (5 bases). Between the trimmed V and J ends, which lost 4 bases and 1 base, there was a span of 13 bases. The CDR3 has 14 amino acids. The V gene's germline CDR1 is GTSNPN and CDR2 SVGIG (reference sequence). The chain's CDR3 is CAWIPWGNNYGYTF. The CDR3 DNA sequence: TGTGCCTGGATCCCATGGGGGAATAACTATGGCTACACCTTC.

The chain links TRBV6-8 to TRBJ2-1; a weak D match, TRBD2 (6 bases). From germline, CDR1 is MNHGY and CDR2 SAAAGT. The CDR3 is made up of 15 amino acids. The V gene lost 10 bases and the J gene lost 0 bases, with 16 bases spanning the gap. The CDR3 nucleotides are TGTGCCATCAGAAGGAGGGCGGACTCCTACAATGAGCAGTTCTTC. Its translation is CAIRRRADSYNEQFF.

V gene TRBV30 combines with J gene TRBJ1-2, with D tentatively TRBD1 (6 bases). Trimming shortened V by 5 bases and J by 6 bases, and 13 bases separated the two germline ends. This CDR3 has 12 residues. Germline CDR1 GTSNPN, CDR2 SVGIG (reference sequence). Written as DNA, the CDR3 is TGTGCCTGGGATTGGAGGGGGAATGGCTACACCTTC. Its protein is CAWDWRGNGYTF.

V gene TRBV14 combines with J gene TRBJ2-3, with 7 bases identical to TRBD1. The CDR3 loop spans 13 amino acids. CDR1 is SGHDN, CDR2 FVKESK, per germline. V was pared by 2 bases and J by 6 bases, with 2 bases of the junction left unmatched. CDR3 in amino acids: CASSQLRGDTQYF. The CDR3 DNA reads as TGTGCCAGCAGCCAACTCAGGGGGGATACGCAGTATTTT.

The CDR3 sequence: CASSIFGQAPYEQYF. CDR3 DNA: TGTGCCAGTAGTATATTTGGACAGGCCCCCTACGAGCAGTACTTC. The chain recombines TRBV19 with TRBJ2-7; 7 positions agree with TRBD1. CDR1 LNHDA and CDR2 SQIVND come from the germline V gene (reference sequence). The J segment lost 2 bases and the V segment lost 2 bases, leaving 6 bases of the junction unmatched. This CDR3 is built from 15 residues.

This rearrangement joins TRBV23-1 to TRBJ1-1, with 8 positions matching TRBD1. TRBV23-1 is placed among ORFs of uncertain function. V was clipped by 4 bases and J by 0 bases; unmatched bases: 4. CDR3 length equals 15 residues. CDR3 DNA sequence: TGCGCCAGCAGTCCCAGACAGGGGATGAACACTGAAGCTTTCTTT. This sequence encodes CASSPRQGMNTEAFF.

The chain links TRBV15 to TRBJ1-4, with D possibly TRBD1 on 6 matching bases. This CDR3 comprises 15 residues. The V end was cut by 0 bases, the J end by 11 bases, with 16 bases between. Germline-derived CDR1 and CDR2 are LNHNV and YYDKDF (reference sequence). CDR3 DNA: TGTGCCACCAGCAGAGAAGGAAAGGCAGGGGAGAAACTGTTTTTT. It translates to CATSREGKAGEKLFF.

The V and J genes are TRBV29-1 and TRBJ2-3, with 9 bases matching TRBD1. Germline V gene lookup returns CDR1 SQVTM and CDR2 ANQGSEA. CDR3 size: 14 residues. After removal of 3 bases from V and 1 base from J, the junction contained 2 bases not matched to a gene. This chain's CDR3 is CSVEGQGGTDTQYF. The DNA for the CDR3 is TGCAGCGTTGAGGGACAGGGCGGCACAGATACGCAGTATTTT.

In nucleotides, the CDR3 is TGTGCCAGCTCACCAGCAGCGGGAAGTGGAGATACGCAGTATTTT. This sequence encodes CASSPAAGSGDTQYF. This sequence joins TRBV18 and TRBJ2-3; TRBD2 matches at 7 bases. This CDR3 contains 15 residues. Germline CDR1 is KGHSH and CDR2 is LQKENI. V lost 2 bases and J lost 5; bases outside the gene matches: 7.

The V gene is TRBV28, the J gene TRBJ1-6; D may be TRBD1 (5 bases). Trimming pared 4 bases from V and 7 bases from J, leaving 14 bases between. This CDR3 region has 15 residues. Germline V CDR1 and CDR2: MDHEN, SYDVKM. CDR3 nucleotide sequence: TGTGCCAGCAGTTATCTTATTGACAGCAATTCACCCCTCCACTTT. Its protein product is CASSYLIDSNSPLHF.